This entry lists 30 T cell receptor beta chains sequenced from one sample in a study of identical twins (dated by TCRdb to 2016 to 2017). Library creation used 5' RACE. The data were produced on an Illumina HiSeq 2000. TCRdb cleaned the public reads at Q25 with fastp, built clones with MiXCR and kept in-frame beta chains. Records with the same CDR3 protein are collapsed into one entry carrying the most frequent genes and DNA. The sample records around 370,000 distinct CDR3 sequences, about 9% of which are singletons. The leading ten clones occupy more than 8% of the sample. The sample consisted of naive T cells sorted from blood. The sample's cell subset or site, from its label and the paper: cells isolated with a human naive T-cell isolation kit. These receptors were taken from a woman in her forties or fifties in good health.

The rearrangement uses TRBV12-3 or TRBV12-4 and TRBJ1-3; maybe TRBD1 (5 bases). The CDR3 spans 17 residues. V gave up 2 bases and J gave up 0 bases, with 14 bases separating them. CDR3 loop: CASSLTTASLSGNTIYF. The CDR3 nucleotides read TGTGCCAGCAGTTTAACGACAGCGAGCCTCTCTGGAAACACCATATATTTT.

The chain is built from TRBV20-1 and TRBJ2-2, with 7 bases that match TRBD1. V dropped 2 bases and J dropped 5; count of bases not matched to a gene: 8. The CDR3 has 15 amino acids. Germline-derived CDR1 and CDR2 are DFQATT and SNEGSKA (reference sequence). CDR3 DNA: TGCAGTGCTAGAAAACCAGGGGGTGGGACCGGGGAGCTGTTTTTT. It translates to CSARKPGGGTGELFF.

There are many counts of this clonotype. The chain combines TRBV20-1 with TRBJ2-7; TRBD2 is a possible D gene (5 bases). The germline V gene encodes CDR1 DFQATT and CDR2 SNEGSKA (reference sequence). CDR3 length: 11 residues. Trimming cost V 4 bases and J 5 bases, with 9 bases left between them. The CDR3: CSAKHGDEQYF. Written as DNA, the CDR3 is TGCAGTGCTAAACACGGGGACGAGCAGTACTTC.

V is TRBV29-1 and J is TRBJ1-2; D call uncertain. Per germline, CDR1 SQVTM and CDR2 ANQGSEA. Trimming stripped 5 bases from V and 3 bases from J, with 10 bases between. CDR3 length: 12 residues. CDR3 in DNA: TGCAGCGTTCCTGATCAGTACTATGGCTACACCTTC. This translates into CSVPDQYYGYTF.

J is TRBJ2-2 and V is TRBV6-4, with 10 bases identical to TRBD2. Trimming cost V 6 bases and J 1 base; bases outside gene matches: 14. CDR1 is MRHNA, CDR2 SNTAGT, per germline. This CDR3 is 19 amino acids long. The CDR3: CASSLIPIAGGLNTGELFF. CDR3 nucleotide sequence: TGTGCCAGCAGCCTTATACCAATAGCGGGAGGACTGAACACCGGGGAGCTGTTTTTT.

The CDR3 spells CASRDPGWSAQTGELFF. CDR3 DNA sequence: TGTGCCAGCAGGGACCCAGGGTGGTCCGCACAAACCGGGGAGCTGTTTTTT. This sequence joins TRBV7-9 and TRBJ2-2, with a possible D match to TRBD1 (5 bases). V lost 6 bases and J 5 bases, leaving 22 bases between the germline ends. CDR3 length: 17 amino acids. Per the germline V gene, CDR1 is SEHNR and CDR2 is FQNEAQ (reference sequence).

This clonotype was seen many times. The chain uses TRBV12-3 or TRBV12-4 and TRBJ2-7; D perhaps matches TRBD2 (5 bases). The CDR3 sequence is 16 residues long. Trimming took off 4 bases at V and 4 bases at J, with 20 bases between the two ends. This CDR3 is CASSSCPGILEYEQYV. CDR3 coding DNA: TGTGCCAGCAGTTCCTGCCCGGGGATTTTAGAATACGAGCAGTACGTC.

This clonotype was observed many times. The chain combines TRBV15 with TRBJ2-1, with unresolved D. CDR3 length: 13 residues. The germline V and J ends were trimmed by 9 bases and 0 bases, with 9 bases remaining between them. Germline CDR1 LNHNV, CDR2 YYDKDF (reference sequence). The CDR3 protein is CATAQSSYNEQFF. DNA of the CDR3: TGTGCCACTGCCCAGTCCTCCTACAATGAGCAGTTCTTC.

This clonotype has a handful of counts. The rearrangement links TRBV19 to TRBJ1-1, with TRBD1 as a possible D gene (5 bases). This CDR3 is built from 15 residues. Trimming took off 5 bases at V and 6 bases at J, with 19 bases between the two ends. Germline values: CDR1 LNHDA, CDR2 SQIVND (reference sequence). CDR3: CASSRIDSRSAEAFF. In DNA form, the CDR3 reads TGTGCCAGTAGTCGAATAGACAGCCGTTCCGCTGAAGCTTTCTTT.

The CDR3 loop is CASSLVAVNEQFF. DNA for the CDR3: TGCGCCAGCAGCTTGGTGGCGGTCAATGAGCAGTTCTTC. V is TRBV5-1 and J is TRBJ2-1; the D is unclear. Germline V gives CDR1 SGHRS, CDR2 YFSETQ. The CDR3 is 13 amino acids. V was trimmed by 0 bases and J by 6 bases, leaving 7 bases between them.

This clonotype was detected only a few times. The J gene is TRBJ2-1, the V gene TRBV5-1, with 11 positions matching TRBD2. Germline assignment: CDR1 SGHRS and CDR2 YFSETQ. Trimming removed 2 bases from V and 10 bases from J; junction bases left unmatched: 14. CDR3 length: 17 amino acids. The CDR3: CASSFKVAGGPQREQFF. DNA for the CDR3: TGCGCCAGCAGCTTTAAAGTAGCGGGAGGGCCCCAAAGGGAGCAGTTCTTC.

This clonotype appeared a few times. The chain links TRBV5-1 to TRBJ2-5; D remains ambiguous. Trimming took 0 bases from V and 0 from J, leaving 6 bases between them. Germline V gene data show CDR1 as SGHRS and CDR2 as YFSETQ. This CDR3 spans 14 amino acids. CDR3 sequence (DNA): TGCGCCAGCAGCTTGGGAGTGAACCAAGAGACCCAGTACTTC. Translated, it gives CASSLGVNQETQYF.

This clonotype was detected many times. This sequence joins TRBV20-1 and TRBJ1-5; D ambiguous. CDR3 length: 12 residues. Trimming stripped 3 bases from V and 1 base from J, with 4 bases between. Looked up from germline, CDR1 is DFQATT and CDR2 is SNEGSKA (reference sequence). CDR3 region: CSARGSNQPQHF. The CDR3 region has the DNA TGCAGTGCTAGGGGCAGCAATCAGCCCCAGCATTTT.

V and J are TRBV12-3 or TRBV12-4 and TRBJ2-3, with 11 bases matching TRBD1. V lost 6 bases and J lost 8; bases outside the gene matches: 7. The CDR3 contains 14 residues. For the CDR3, the DNA is TGTGCCAGCAGCAGGGGACAGGGGGATCCTACGCAGTATTTT. Residues: CASSRGQGDPTQYF.

The J gene is TRBJ1-2, the V gene TRBV12-3 or TRBV12-4; D gene uncertain. V was shortened by 3 bases and J by 1 base, with 6 bases between the two germline ends. This CDR3 is 13 amino acids long. The CDR3 region is CASSFEGNYGYTF. The CDR3 DNA reads as TGTGCCAGCAGTTTTGAGGGTAACTATGGCTACACCTTC.

This clonotype was recorded a few times. This rearrangement joins TRBV7-9 to TRBJ2-2; a possible D gene is TRBD1 (5 bases). The V gene's germline CDR1 is SEHNR and CDR2 FQNEAQ (reference sequence). CDR3 length: 15 amino acids. V lost 5 bases, J lost 1 base, and 11 bases lay in between. In nucleotides, the CDR3 is TGTGCCAGCAGCGTTAAAGGGGTGAACACCGGGGAGCTGTTTTTT. Protein sequence: CASSVKGVNTGELFF.

DNA for the CDR3: TGCGCCAGCAGCTCGATAGACAGGGGGTATGAAAAACTGTTTTTT. Its protein is CASSSIDRGYEKLFF. The rearrangement joins TRBV5-1 to TRBJ1-4; 9 nucleotides match TRBD1. This CDR3 contains 15 residues. Trimming took 3 bases from V and 6 from J; bases not matched to a gene: 6. Germline V gene data show CDR1 as SGHRS and CDR2 as YFSETQ.

About this clonotype itself: The junction and the germline gene differ at one end; a read error may be behind it. The CDR3 region is CAGSLPGTGAYGYTF. CDR3 sequence (DNA): TGTGCCGGCAGCCTCCCCGGGACAGGGGCCTATGGCTACACCTTC. V gene TRBV12-3 or TRBV12-4 combines with J gene TRBJ1-2; 10 bases fit TRBD1. The CDR3 totals 15 residues.

This clonotype was seen a handful of times. V gene TRBV5-1 combines with J gene TRBJ2-3, with 7 nucleotides matching TRBD2. The CDR3 is made up of 17 amino acids. V dropped 4 bases and J dropped 0; count of bases not matched to a gene: 11. CDR1 is SGHRS, CDR2 YFSETQ, per germline. The DNA for the CDR3 is TGCGCCAGCAGCCACCCCAAATTTAGCGGGAGCACAGATACGCAGTATTTT. It is translated as CASSHPKFSGSTDTQYF. Full variable domain (remainder filled in from reference TRBV5-1 and TRBJ2-3): KAGVTQTPRYLIKTRGQQVTLSCSPISGHRSVSWYQQTPGQGLQFLFEYFSETQRNKGNFPGRFSGRQFSNSRSEMNVSTLELGDSALYLCASSHPKFSGSTDTQYFGPGTRLTVL.

This clonotype was seen a few times. V usage is TRBV20-1 and J usage is TRBJ2-1; 13 nucleotides align to TRBD2. CDR1 is DFQATT, CDR2 SNEGSKA, per germline (reference sequence). CDR3 length: 17 amino acids. J gave up 8 bases and V 3 bases, and 13 bases lay outside the gene matches. The CDR3 DNA follows: TGCAGTGCTAGGAGCCTACTAGCGGGAGGGCCGGGGGATGAGCAGTTCTTC. Its translation: CSARSLLAGGPGDEQFF.

This clonotype appeared a single time. V is TRBV18 and J is TRBJ2-6; no firm D call. The germline V gene has CDR1 KGHSH and CDR2 LQKENI. This CDR3 is 17 amino acids long. V lost 5 bases and J 0 bases, leaving 14 bases between the germline ends. The chain's CDR3 is CASSSFGRYSGANVLTF. CDR3 DNA sequence: TGTGCCAGCTCATCCTTTGGACGTTACTCTGGGGCCAACGTCCTGACTTTC.

The chain is built from TRBV7-2 and TRBJ2-2; TRBD1 matches 7 bases. V was clipped by 2 bases and J by 0 bases; unmatched bases: 6. The germline gives CDR1 SGHTA, CDR2 FQGNSA. This CDR3 spans 17 amino acids. The CDR3 here is CASSLWPGQSNTGELFF. In DNA, the CDR3 is TGTGCCAGCAGCTTATGGCCGGGACAGTCGAACACCGGGGAGCTGTTTTTT. The variable domain in full, with the rest retrieved from reference TRBV7-2 and TRBJ2-2, is GAGVSQSPSNKVTEKGKDVELRCDPISGHTALYWYRQSLGQGLEFLIYFQGNSAPDKSGLPSDRFSAERTGGSVSTLTIQRTQQEDSAVYLCASSLWPGQSNTGELFFGEGSRLTVL.

The chain carries TRBV7-2 and TRBJ2-1; D is possibly TRBD2 (6 bases). Trimming took 4 bases from V and 10 from J, leaving 14 bases between them. Germline V lookup: CDR1 SGHTA, CDR2 FQGNSA. This CDR3 spans 13 amino acids. CDR3: CASSWEATGEQFF. The CDR3 DNA sequence: TGTGCCAGCAGCTGGGAGGCGACGGGGGAGCAGTTCTTC.

This clonotype came up a few times. The J gene is TRBJ2-5, the V gene TRBV4-1; 7 bases match TRBD2. J lost 3 bases, V lost 0 bases, and 4 bases had no gene match. Germline assignment: CDR1 MGHRA and CDR2 YSYEKL. The CDR3 length is 15 residues. The CDR3 DNA follows: TGCGCCAGCAGCCAAGATGGACTAGGGAAAGAGACCCAGTACTTC. Protein sequence: CASSQDGLGKETQYF.

In this sample, this clonotype turned up once. The rearrangement uses TRBV18 and TRBJ2-1; 9 positions agree with TRBD1. The V gene's germline CDR1 is KGHSH and CDR2 LQKENI. The CDR3 consists of 17 residues. J lost 4 bases, V lost 3 bases, and 10 bases had no gene match. CDR3 sequence (DNA): TGTGCCAGCTCACCGGGAAGGGGACAGGGCCGATACAATGAGCAGTTCTTC. Amino acid sequence: CASSPGRGQGRYNEQFF.

Only a few counts were recorded for this clonotype. The V call is TRBV10-3, the J call TRBJ2-2; the match to TRBD2 covers 7 bases. Germline V gene lookup returns CDR1 ENHRY and CDR2 SYGVKD. With V trimmed by 5 bases and J by 7 bases, 7 bases remained unmatched. This CDR3 has 14 amino acids. CDR3 residues: CAISQLGLSGELFF. DNA for the CDR3: TGTGCCATCAGTCAGCTGGGACTAAGCGGGGAGCTGTTTTTT.

The chain recombines TRBV27 with TRBJ2-7; unclear D gene. V lost 4 bases and J 7 bases, leaving 17 bases between the germline ends. Germline V gene data show CDR1 as MNHEY and CDR2 as SMNVEV (reference sequence). CDR3 length: 14 residues. Written as DNA, the CDR3 is TGTGCCAGCAGTTCCCAGGTTCCTCTCGGTGAGCAGTACTTC. Amino acids: CASSSQVPLGEQYF.

This clonotype has more than one count but fewer than ten. The chain links TRBV7-9 to TRBJ2-7; 11 bases line up with TRBD2. V dropped 9 bases and J dropped 2; count of bases not matched to a gene: 18. Germline CDR1 SEHNR, CDR2 FQNEAQ (reference sequence). The CDR3 consists of 18 residues. DNA for the CDR3: TGTGCCAGATGGGGAGGGCAGACACCGGGACTAGCGGCCTACGAGCAGTACGTC. It encodes CARWGGQTPGLAAYEQYV.

The J gene is TRBJ2-1, the V gene TRBV11-2, with unresolved D. V was clipped by 7 bases and J by 8 bases, with 12 bases between them. CDR1 is SGHAT, CDR2 FQNNGV, per germline. This CDR3 has 12 residues. The CDR3 spells CASTLILDEQFF. Written as DNA, the CDR3 is TGTGCCAGCACCCTTATATTGGATGAGCAGTTCTTC.

In this sample, this clonotype turned up many times. This CDR3 reads CASSLRQGPAYEQYF. Here the CDR3 DNA reads TGTGCCAGCAGCCTCCGACAGGGGCCTGCCTACGAGCAGTACTTC. The chain joins TRBV4-2 to TRBJ2-7, with 8 bases matching TRBD1. J lost 2 bases, V lost 4 bases, and 7 bases had no gene match. This CDR3 contains 15 residues. The germline V gene has CDR1 LGHNA and CDR2 YNFKEQ.